The 19 T cell receptor beta chains in this list originate from one sample, sequenced in a study of CD8 T cells in ankylosing spondylitis. In TCRdb, the 5' RACE reads were re-called with MiXCR into one record per CDR3 protein. The sample shows approximately 200,000 distinct CDR3 sequences, roughly 13% of them seen only once. Material: blood, either unsorted or a sorted T cell fraction (not recorded which). The receptors shown here come from a male donor with ankylosing spondylitis or in good health (not recorded which).

The chain is built from TRBV5-1 and TRBJ2-1, with D possibly matching TRBD2 (6 bases). The CDR3 extends over 15 amino acids. V shed 4 bases and J shed 10 bases, with 21 bases lying between them. Germline V gene data show CDR1 as SGHRS and CDR2 as YFSETQ. CDR3 loop: CASSPPSVGGREQFF. The CDR3 DNA is TGCGCCAGCAGCCCCCCCTCGGTCGGGGGACGAGAGCAGTTCTTC.

This clonotype appeared a few times. The chain recombines TRBV6-2 or TRBV6-3 with TRBJ1-4; no firm D call. The CDR3 runs to 20 residues. CDR1 is MNHEY and CDR2 is SVGEGT in the germline V gene. Trimming removed 0 bases from V and 0 bases from J, with 20 bases in between. CDR3 sequence (DNA): TGTGCCAGCAGTTACTCAAGAGGTGGTCTCCCCGTTGCAACTAATGAAAAACTGTTTTTT. Protein: CASSYSRGGLPVATNEKLFF.

In its sample, this clonotype was seen a few times. The chain uses TRBV9 and TRBJ2-5; D might be TRBD1 or TRBD2, each matching 5 bases. The germline gives CDR1 SGDLS, CDR2 YYNGEE. The CDR3 consists of 17 residues. V gave up 0 bases and J gave up 0 bases, with 15 bases separating them. CDR3 region: CASSVGEGSLYQETQYF. CDR3 bases: TGTGCCAGCAGCGTAGGCGAGGGGTCCCTGTACCAAGAGACCCAGTACTTC.

The gene calls are TRBV7-6 and TRBJ2-5; the D gene is possibly TRBD2 (5 bases). Germline V gives CDR1 SGHVS, CDR2 FNYEAQ. V was shortened by 4 bases and J by 5 bases, with 14 bases between the two germline ends. CDR3 length: 14 residues. Here the CDR3 DNA reads TGTGCCAGCAGCTCCGGGATGGGGAGCGAGACCCAGTACTTC. This gives the protein CASSSGMGSETQYF.

In its sample, this clonotype was seen many times. V and J are TRBV11-2 and TRBJ2-2; D tentatively reads TRBD1 or TRBD2 (6 bases each). Germline values: CDR1 SGHAT, CDR2 FQNNGV. V shed 1 base and J shed 1 base, with 22 bases lying between them. The CDR3 is made up of 20 amino acids. Here the CDR3 reads CASSLVSSLAGQMNTGELFF. CDR3 nucleotide sequence: TGTGCCAGCAGCTTAGTCTCTAGCTTGGCGGGACAAATGAACACCGGGGAGCTGTTTTTT.

This clonotype has only a few counts. The genes are TRBV27 and TRBJ2-7; a weak D match, TRBD1 (5 bases). This CDR3 comprises 16 residues. Germline V gives CDR1 MNHEY, CDR2 SMNVEV (reference sequence). V dropped 4 bases and J dropped 2 bases, with 18 bases sitting between them. The CDR3 protein is CASSSATEVKAYEQYF. CDR3 bases: TGTGCCAGCAGTTCCGCGACAGAGGTAAAGGCCTACGAGCAGTACTTC.

This clonotype was seen a few times. V usage is TRBV2 and J usage is TRBJ1-5; D remains ambiguous. The CDR3 sequence is 15 residues long. Trimming cost V 3 bases and J 7 bases, with 16 bases left between them. Per the germline V gene, CDR1 is SNHLY and CDR2 is FYNNEI. The chain's CDR3 is CASSETGGLGQPQHF. CDR3 sequence (DNA): TGTGCCAGCAGTGAGACTGGAGGGTTGGGGCAGCCCCAGCATTTT. The full variable domain, its missing parts supplied by reference TRBV2 and TRBJ1-5, is EPEVTQTPSHQVTQMGQEVILRCVPISNHLYFYWYRQILGQKVEFLVSFYNNEISEKSEIFDDQFSVERPDGSNFTLKIRSTKLEDSAMYFCASSETGGLGQPQHFGDGTRLSIL.

In its sample, this clonotype was seen a few times. CDR3 residues: CASKIESSYNEQFF. The CDR3 coding sequence is TGTGCCAGCAAAATCGAAAGCTCCTACAATGAGCAGTTCTTC. V gene TRBV12-3 or TRBV12-4 combines with J gene TRBJ2-1, with D unresolved. Trimming removed 7 bases from V and 0 bases from J, with 10 bases in between. This CDR3 region has 14 residues.

This clonotype was detected only a few times. The chain couples TRBV29-1 to TRBJ1-3; D is uncertain. Germline values: CDR1 SQVTM, CDR2 ANQGSEA. The CDR3 is 13 residues long. V gave up 3 bases and J gave up 0 bases, with 6 bases separating them. This chain's CDR3 is CSVETLSGNTIYF. The CDR3 DNA is TGCAGCGTTGAGACCCTCTCTGGAAACACCATATATTTT.

At least ten counts were recorded for this clonotype. The rearrangement uses TRBV2 and TRBJ1-1; unclear D gene. The CDR3 is 11 amino acids. Germline CDR1 and CDR2: SNHLY and FYNNEI. Trimming pared 8 bases from V and 4 bases from J, leaving 8 bases between. Here the CDR3 reads CASGVSTEAFF. In DNA form, the CDR3 reads TGTGCCAGCGGGGTCAGCACTGAAGCTTTCTTT. Supplemented by reference TRBV2 and TRBJ1-1, the full variable domain reads EPEVTQTPSHQVTQMGQEVILRCVPISNHLYFYWYRQILGQKVEFLVSFYNNEISEKSEIFDDQFSVERPDGSNFTLKIRSTKLEDSAMYFCASGVSTEAFFGQGTRLTVV.

V and J are TRBV5-6 and TRBJ2-7; 9 bases map to TRBD1. The germline V gene has CDR1 SGHDT and CDR2 YYEEEE. This CDR3 is built from 17 residues. Germline trimming cut 1 base from V and 4 bases from J; bases unmatched to any gene: 12. The CDR3 is CASSLWGPGQGLYEQYF. In DNA, the CDR3 is TGTGCCAGCAGCTTGTGGGGGCCGGGACAGGGCTTATACGAGCAGTACTTC.

This clonotype has ten or more counts. This chain connects TRBV6-1 to TRBJ2-7; 12 bases line up with TRBD2. With V trimmed by 1 base and J by 2 bases, 0 bases remained unmatched. The CDR3 loop spans 15 amino acids. Germline assignment: CDR1 MNHNS and CDR2 SASEGT. This CDR3 is CASSEGLAGAYEQYF. The DNA of the CDR3 is TGTGCCAGCAGTGAAGGACTAGCGGGGGCCTACGAGCAGTACTTC.

The chain uses TRBV19 and TRBJ2-7, with unresolved D. Trimming stripped 1 base from V and 0 bases from J, with 10 bases between. CDR1 is LNHDA, CDR2 SQIVND, per germline (reference sequence). The CDR3 is made up of 15 amino acids. CDR3 region: CASSIGRSSSYEQYF. As DNA, the CDR3 is TGTGCCAGTAGTATAGGTCGGAGTAGCTCCTACGAGCAGTACTTC.

The rearrangement links TRBV7-2 to TRBJ2-1; 8 bases match TRBD2. Germline V gene lookup returns CDR1 SGHTA and CDR2 FQGNSA. After removal of 1 base from V and 5 bases from J, the junction contained 16 bases not matched to a gene. This CDR3 has 19 residues. This CDR3 reads CASSLGQTTLAGRDNEQFF. CDR3 nucleotides: TGTGCCAGCAGCTTAGGGCAGACGACCTTAGCGGGGCGGGACAATGAGCAGTTCTTC.

This clonotype has a handful of counts. The chain joins TRBV27 to TRBJ2-1; 7 positions agree with TRBD2. Germline values: CDR1 MNHEY, CDR2 SMNVEV (reference sequence). The CDR3 sequence is 13 residues long. Trimming removed 4 bases from V and 8 bases from J; junction bases left unmatched: 5. DNA of the CDR3: TGTGCCAGCAGTTATGGACTAGGCGATGAGCAGTTCTTC. Its translation: CASSYGLGDEQFF.

This clonotype was recorded a few times. This sequence joins TRBV19 and TRBJ1-1, with D hard to call. In germline, CDR1 is LNHDA, CDR2 SQIVND (reference sequence). Trimming pared 4 bases from V and 0 bases from J, leaving 9 bases between. The CDR3 is 14 amino acids. CDR3 in DNA: TGTGCCAGTAGTACCGACCACATGAACACTGAAGCTTTCTTT. Translating it yields CASSTDHMNTEAFF. The whole variable domain, filled in from reference TRBV19 and TRBJ1-1, reads DGGITQSPKYLFRKEGQNVTLSCEQNLNHDAMYWYRQDPGQGLRLIYYSQIVNDFQKGDIAEGYSVSREKKESFPLTVTSAQKNPTAFYLCASSTDHMNTEAFFGQGTRLTVV.

This clonotype appeared a few times. The CDR3, as DNA: TGTGCCAGCAGCTCGGTGGGAAGGACCATGACCGGGGAGCTGTTTTTT. Translated: CASSSVGRTMTGELFF. The chain couples TRBV7-9 to TRBJ2-2; no clear D gene. Germline lookup yields CDR1 SEHNR and CDR2 FQNEAQ (reference sequence). The CDR3 extends over 16 amino acids. V lost 4 bases, J lost 5 bases, and 17 bases lay in between.

This clonotype was counted between two and nine times. This rearrangement joins TRBV12-3 or TRBV12-4 to TRBJ1-2, with 8 bases lining up with TRBD1. The V and J ends lost 0 bases and 8 bases, in that order; junction bases with no gene match: 8. The CDR3 spans 15 residues. The CDR3 sequence: CASSLAIAGGDGYTF. The DNA of the CDR3 is TGTGCCAGCAGTTTAGCTATAGCAGGGGGCGACGGCTACACCTTC.

In this sample, this clonotype turned up a few times. The chain links TRBV5-5 to TRBJ1-4; TRBD1 matches 10 bases. V lost 4 bases to trimming and J lost 8 bases; unmatched junction nucleotides: 8. Germline V gene data show CDR1 as SGHKS and CDR2 as YYEKEE (reference sequence). This CDR3 contains 15 residues. The CDR3 loop reads CASSTRGQGKEKLFF. The CDR3 region has the DNA TGTGCCAGCAGCACAAGGGGACAGGGGAAGGAAAAACTGTTTTTT.